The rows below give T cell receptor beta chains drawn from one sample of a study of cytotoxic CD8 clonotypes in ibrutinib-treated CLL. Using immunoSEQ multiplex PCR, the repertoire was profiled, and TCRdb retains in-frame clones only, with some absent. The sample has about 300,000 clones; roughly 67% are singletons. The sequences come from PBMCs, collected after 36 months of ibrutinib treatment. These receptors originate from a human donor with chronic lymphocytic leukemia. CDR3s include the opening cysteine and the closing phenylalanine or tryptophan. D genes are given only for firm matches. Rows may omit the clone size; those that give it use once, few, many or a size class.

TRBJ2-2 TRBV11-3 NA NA CASSPLHGELFF TGTGCCAGCAGCCCTCTTCACGGGGAGCTGTTTTTT
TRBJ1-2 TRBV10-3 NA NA CAISESRAIYGYTF TGTGCCATCAGTGAAAGCAGGGCGATCTATGGCTACACCTTC
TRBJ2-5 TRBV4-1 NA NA CASSQDDQRYPALQETQYF TGCGCCAGCAGCCAAGATGACCAGAGGTATCCGGCCCTCCAAGAGACCCAGTACTTC
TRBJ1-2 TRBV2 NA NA CASTGAPNYGYTF TGTGCCAGCACTGGGGCTCCTAACTATGGCTACACCTTC
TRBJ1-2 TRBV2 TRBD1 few CASSEGTGKGYTF TGTGCCAGCAGTGAAGGGACAGGGAAGGGCTACACCTTC
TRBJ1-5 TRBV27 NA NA CASSLVGQLNQPQHF TGTGCCAGCAGTTTAGTAGGACAGCTCAATCAGCCCCAGCATTTT
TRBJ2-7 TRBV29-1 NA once CSVVSGNSYEQYF TGCAGCGTTGTTTCCGGGAACTCCTACGAGCAGTACTTC
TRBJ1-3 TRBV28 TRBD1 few CASSPGGQGNTIYF TGTGCCAGCAGTCCTGGGGGACAGGGAAACACCATATATTTT
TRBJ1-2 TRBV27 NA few CASSFPQDYGYTF TGTGCCAGCAGTTTCCCACAGGACTATGGCTACACCTTC
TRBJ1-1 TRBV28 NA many CASSLTYTEAFF TGTGCCAGCAGTTTAACATACACTGAAGCTTTCTTT
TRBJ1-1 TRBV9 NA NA CASSVVSQSEAFF TGTGCCAGCAGCGTAGTATCCCAGAGTGAAGCTTTCTTT
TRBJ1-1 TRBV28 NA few CASSLMANTEAFF TGTGCCAGCAGTTTGATGGCGAACACTGAAGCTTTCTTT
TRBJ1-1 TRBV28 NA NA CASSYMGNTEAFF TGTGCCAGCAGTTATATGGGTAACACTGAAGCTTTCTTT
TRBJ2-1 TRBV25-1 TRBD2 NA CASSDPGLAYNEQFF TGTGCCAGCAGTGATCCGGGACTAGCATACAATGAGCAGTTCTTC
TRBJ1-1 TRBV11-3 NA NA CASSLVANTEAFF TGTGCCAGCAGCTTAGTGGCCAACACTGAAGCTTTCTTT
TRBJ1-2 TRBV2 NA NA CASRGEIYGYTF TGTGCCAGCCGGGGGGAGATCTATGGCTACACCTTC
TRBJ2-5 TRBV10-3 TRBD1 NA CAINQQGRLETQYF TGTGCCATCAACCAACAGGGGAGATTAGAGACCCAGTACTTC
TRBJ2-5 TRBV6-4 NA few CARRTPGQLKQETQYF TGTGCCAGGCGTACCCCTGGACAGCTCAAACAAGAGACCCAGTACTTC
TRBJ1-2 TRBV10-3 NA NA CATLGVRGDYGYTF TGTGCCACCCTGGGAGTCCGGGGGGACTATGGCTACACCTTC
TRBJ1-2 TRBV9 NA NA CASSPEVEGYGYTF TGTGCCAGCAGCCCCGAAGTTGAAGGCTATGGCTACACCTTC
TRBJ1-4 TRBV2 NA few CASSEDGQEKLFF TGTGCCAGCAGTGAAGACGGACAGGAAAAACTGTTTTTT
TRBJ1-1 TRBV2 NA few CASIGARDEAFF TGTGCCAGCATTGGGGCCCGAGACGAAGCTTTCTTT
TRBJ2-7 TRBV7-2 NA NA CASSLRLAGYEQYF TGTGCCAGCAGCTTAAGGCTAGCCGGCTACGAGCAGTACTTC
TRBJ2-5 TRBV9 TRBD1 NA CASSVGLLDRVRETQYF TGTGCCAGCAGCGTAGGTCTGTTAGACAGGGTTCGGGAGACCCAGTACTTC
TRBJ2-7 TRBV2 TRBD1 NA CAITGTGFEQYF TGTGCCATAACCGGGACAGGGTTCGAGCAGTACTTC
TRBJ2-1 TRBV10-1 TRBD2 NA CASSEGSPGLTPSPYNEQFF TGCGCCAGCAGTGAGGGATCCCCGGGACTAACTCCTTCGCCATACAATGAGCAGTTCTTC
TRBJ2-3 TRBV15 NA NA CATRRGATDTQYF TGTGCCACCAGGAGGGGGGCCACAGATACGCAGTATTTT
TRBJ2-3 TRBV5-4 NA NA CASSLGGGRSTDTQYF TGTGCCAGCAGCTTGGGCGGGGGCCGTAGCACAGATACGCAGTATTTT
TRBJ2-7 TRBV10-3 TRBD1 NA CAIRNTGGEQYF TGTGCCATCAGGAACACAGGGGGGGAGCAGTACTTC
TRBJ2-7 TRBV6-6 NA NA CASSYSARADYEQYF TGTGCCAGCAGTTACTCGGCCAGGGCCGACTACGAGCAGTACTTC
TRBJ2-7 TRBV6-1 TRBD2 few CASSTSGGAPEF TGTGCCAGTTCGACTAGCGGGGGGGCCCCCGAATTC
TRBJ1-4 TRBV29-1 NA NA CSVAGAPATNEKLFF TGCAGCGTTGCGGGGGCCCCTGCAACTAATGAAAAACTGTTTTTT
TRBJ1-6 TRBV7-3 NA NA CASRSGRNSPLHF TGTGCCAGCCGATCGGGAAGGAATTCACCCCTCCACTTT
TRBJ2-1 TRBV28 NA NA CASSSPGPPYNEQFF TGTGCCAGCAGTTCCCCGGGACCCCCTTACAATGAGCAGTTCTTC
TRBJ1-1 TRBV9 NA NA CASSVDGKSMNTEAFF TGTGCCAGCAGCGTGGACGGAAAAAGCATGAACACTGAAGCTTTCTTT
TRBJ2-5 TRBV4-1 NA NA CASSQGGSETQYF TGCGCCAGCAGCCAAGGTGGGTCGGAGACCCAGTACTTC
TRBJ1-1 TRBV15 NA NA CATSRDEAVTEAFF TGTGCCACCAGCAGAGATGAGGCAGTCACTGAAGCTTTCTTT
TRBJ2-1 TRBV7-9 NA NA CASSWSSLSYNEQFF TGTGCCAGCAGCTGGTCTAGCCTTTCCTACAATGAGCAGTTCTTC
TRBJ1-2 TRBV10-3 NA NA CAISASVGGYTF TGTGCCATCAGTGCTTCAGTAGGAGGCTACACCTTC
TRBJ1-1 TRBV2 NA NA CASSEARQVEAFF TGTGCCAGCAGTGAAGCGCGGCAGGTTGAAGCTTTCTTT